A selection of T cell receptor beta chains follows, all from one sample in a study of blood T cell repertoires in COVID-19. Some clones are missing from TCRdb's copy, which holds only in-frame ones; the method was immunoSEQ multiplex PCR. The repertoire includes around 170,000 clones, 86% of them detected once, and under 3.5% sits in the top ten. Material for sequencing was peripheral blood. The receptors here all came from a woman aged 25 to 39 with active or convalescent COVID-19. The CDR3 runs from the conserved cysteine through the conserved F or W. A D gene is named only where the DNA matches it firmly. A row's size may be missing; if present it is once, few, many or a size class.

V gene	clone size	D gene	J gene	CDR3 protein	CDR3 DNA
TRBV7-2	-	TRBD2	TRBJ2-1	CASSLIGTSKSNEQFF	TGTGCCAGCAGCTTAATTGGGACTAGTAAATCGAATGAGCAGTTCTTC
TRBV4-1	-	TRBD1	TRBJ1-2	CASSQEGTANGYTF	TGCGCCAGCAGCCAAGAGGGGACAGCAAATGGCTACACCTTC
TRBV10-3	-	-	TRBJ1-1	CAISESGGADTEAFF	TGTGCCATCAGTGAGTCTGGGGGGGCGGACACTGAAGCTTTCTTT
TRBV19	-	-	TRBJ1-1	CASSISGLNTEAFF	TGTGCCAGTAGTATCTCAGGCTTGAACACTGAAGCTTTCTTT
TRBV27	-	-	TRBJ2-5	CASGSLQGQETQYF	TGTGCCAGCGGAAGCCTCCAGGGGCAAGAGACCCAGTACTTC
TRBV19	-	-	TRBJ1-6	CASSMYGVQSSYNSPLHF	TGTGCCAGTAGTATGTACGGGGTTCAAAGCTCCTATAATTCACCCCTCCACTTT
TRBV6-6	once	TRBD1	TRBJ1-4	CASQPGTANEKLFF	TGTGCCAGCCAACCTGGGACAGCTAATGAAAAACTGTTTTTT
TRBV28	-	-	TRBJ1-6	CASSFLGGEMWTLHF	TGTGCCAGCAGTTTTCTTGGGGGGGAAATGTGGACCCTCCACTTT
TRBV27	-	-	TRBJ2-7	CASSSTPYPYEQYF	TGTGCCAGCAGTTCCACACCATACCCGTACGAGCAGTACTTC
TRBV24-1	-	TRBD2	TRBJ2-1	CATSRLAGGGNEQFF	TGTGCCACAAGTAGGCTAGCGGGAGGGGGGAATGAGCAGTTCTTC